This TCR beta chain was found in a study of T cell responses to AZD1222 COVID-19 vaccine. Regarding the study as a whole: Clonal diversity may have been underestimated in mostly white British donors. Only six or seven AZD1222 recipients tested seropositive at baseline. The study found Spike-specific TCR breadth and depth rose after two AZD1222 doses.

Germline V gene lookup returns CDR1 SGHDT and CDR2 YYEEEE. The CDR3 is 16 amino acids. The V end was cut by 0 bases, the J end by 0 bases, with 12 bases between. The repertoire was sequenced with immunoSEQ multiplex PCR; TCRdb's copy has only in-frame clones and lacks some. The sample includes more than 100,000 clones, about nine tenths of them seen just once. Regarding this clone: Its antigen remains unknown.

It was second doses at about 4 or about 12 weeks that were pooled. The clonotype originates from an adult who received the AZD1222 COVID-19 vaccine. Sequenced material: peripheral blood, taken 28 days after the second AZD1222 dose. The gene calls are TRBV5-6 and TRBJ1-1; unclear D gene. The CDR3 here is CASSLGVGSVNTEAFF. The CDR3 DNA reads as TGTGCCAGCAGCTTGGGGGTGGGATCAGTGAACACTGAAGCTTTCTTT.